This T cell receptor beta chain was profiled in a study of T cell responses to AZD1222 COVID-19 vaccine. Study results and caveats: Spike-wide coverage was observed for vaccine-associated CD4 TCRs, with dominant responses at 160-218 and 743-854.

Germline values: CDR1 KGHDR, CDR2 SFDVKD. The CDR3 has 14 amino acids. V shed 9 bases, J shed 0 bases, and the junction held 3 bases outside the gene matches. Some clones are missing from TCRdb's copy, which holds only in-frame ones; the method was immunoSEQ multiplex PCR. The top ten hold 1.7% of the sample, which has some 180,000 clones, more than 85% seen once. On this clone itself: Its specificity is not known.

This sample comprised peripheral blood, obtained 28 days after the second AZD1222 dose. This sequence was found in an adult who received the AZD1222 COVID-19 vaccine. This sequence joins TRBV24-1 and TRBJ2-2; 7 bases are shared with TRBD1. CDR3: CATGTAANTGELFF. Written as DNA, the CDR3 is TGTGCCACCGGGACAGCCGCGAACACCGGGGAGCTGTTTTTT.